This T cell receptor beta chain was recovered during a study of T cell responses to AZD1222 COVID-19 vaccine. Study-level points and caveats: Repertoires were obtained only post-peak T cell response. Among those given AZD1222, only six were seropositive at baseline. White British donors predominated, females outnumbered males, and clonal diversity was possibly underestimated.

Of note for this clone: Its antigen is currently unknown.

TCRdb's table, derived via immunoSEQ multiplex PCR, lists solely in-frame clones and lacks some. The sample gives about 140,000 clones, around 93% of which show up once; roughly 3.6% is in the top ten. Germline values: CDR1 SGHTA, CDR2 FQGNSA. V was clipped by 5 bases and J by 5 bases; unmatched bases: 8. The CDR3 spans 14 residues. This chain connects TRBV7-2 to TRBJ2-7, with 8 bases fitting TRBD2. This TCR was recovered from an adult who received the AZD1222 COVID-19 vaccine. Sequencing was performed on peripheral blood, taken 28 days after the second AZD1222 dose. The CDR3 loop is CASSRGGRAHEQYF. DNA of the CDR3: TGTGCCAGCAGCCGCGGGGGGAGGGCCCACGAGCAGTACTTC.